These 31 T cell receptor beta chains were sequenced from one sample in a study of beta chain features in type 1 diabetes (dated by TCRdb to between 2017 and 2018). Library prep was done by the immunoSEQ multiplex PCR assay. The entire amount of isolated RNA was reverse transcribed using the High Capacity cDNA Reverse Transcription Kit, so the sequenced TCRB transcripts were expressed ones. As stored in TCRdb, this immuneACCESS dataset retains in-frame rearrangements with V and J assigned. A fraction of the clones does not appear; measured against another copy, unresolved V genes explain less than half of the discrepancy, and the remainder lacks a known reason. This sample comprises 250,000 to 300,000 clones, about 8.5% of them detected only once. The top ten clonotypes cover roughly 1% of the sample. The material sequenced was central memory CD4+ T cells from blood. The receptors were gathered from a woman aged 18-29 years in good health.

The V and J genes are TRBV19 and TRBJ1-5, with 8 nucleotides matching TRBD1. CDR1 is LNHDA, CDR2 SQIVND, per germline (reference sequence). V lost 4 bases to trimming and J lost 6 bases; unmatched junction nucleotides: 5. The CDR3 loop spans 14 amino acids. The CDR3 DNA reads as TGTGCCAGTAGTAATATTGGACAGGGTCAGCCCCAGCATTTT. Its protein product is CASSNIGQGQPQHF.

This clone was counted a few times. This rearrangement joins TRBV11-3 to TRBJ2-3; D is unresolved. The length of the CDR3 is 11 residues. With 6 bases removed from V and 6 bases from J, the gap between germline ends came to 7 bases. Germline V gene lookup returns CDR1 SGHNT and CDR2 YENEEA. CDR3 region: CASSRSDTQYF. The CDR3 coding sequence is TGTGCCAGCAGTCGATCGGATACGCAGTATTTT.

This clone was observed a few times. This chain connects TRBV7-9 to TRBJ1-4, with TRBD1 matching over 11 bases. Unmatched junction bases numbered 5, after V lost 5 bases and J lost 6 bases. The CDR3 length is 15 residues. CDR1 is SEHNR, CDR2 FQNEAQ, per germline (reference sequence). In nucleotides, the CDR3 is TGTGCCAGCAGCCCCGGGACAGGGGGTGATGAAAAACTGTTTTTT. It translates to CASSPGTGGDEKLFF.

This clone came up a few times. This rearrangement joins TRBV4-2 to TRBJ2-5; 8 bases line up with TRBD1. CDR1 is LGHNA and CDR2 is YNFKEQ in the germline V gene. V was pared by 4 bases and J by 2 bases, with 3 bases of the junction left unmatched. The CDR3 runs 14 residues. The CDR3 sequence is CASSPGTGQETQYF. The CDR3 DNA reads TGTGCCAGCAGCCCGGGGACAGGACAAGAGACCCAGTACTTC.

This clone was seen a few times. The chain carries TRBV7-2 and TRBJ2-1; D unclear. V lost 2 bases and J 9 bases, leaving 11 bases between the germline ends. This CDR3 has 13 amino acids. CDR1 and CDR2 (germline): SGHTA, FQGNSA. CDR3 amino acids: CASSLTVWGEQFF. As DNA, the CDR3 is TGTGCCAGCAGCTTAACGGTCTGGGGTGAGCAGTTCTTC.

This chain's CDR3 is CASSTRQGYEQYV. Here the CDR3 DNA reads TGTGCCAGCAGCACCAGACAGGGCTACGAGCAGTACGTC. The genes are TRBV7-2 and TRBJ2-7; 7 nucleotides align to TRBD1. The CDR3 consists of 13 residues. The germline gives CDR1 SGHTA, CDR2 FQGNSA. V trimming: 5 bases; J trimming: 3 bases; junction bases outside the gene matches: 4.

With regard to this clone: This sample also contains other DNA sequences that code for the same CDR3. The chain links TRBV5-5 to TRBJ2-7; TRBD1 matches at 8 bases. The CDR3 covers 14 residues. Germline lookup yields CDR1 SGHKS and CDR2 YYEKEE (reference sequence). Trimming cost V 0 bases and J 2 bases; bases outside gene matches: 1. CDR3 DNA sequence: TGTGCCAGCAGCTTGGTGACAGGGGCCTACGAGCAGTACGTC. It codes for CASSLVTGAYEQYV.

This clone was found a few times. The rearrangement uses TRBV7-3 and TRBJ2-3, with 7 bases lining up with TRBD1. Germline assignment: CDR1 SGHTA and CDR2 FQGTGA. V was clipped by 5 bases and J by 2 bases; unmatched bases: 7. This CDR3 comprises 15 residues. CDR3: CASSRNRGPTDTQYF. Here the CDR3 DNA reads TGTGCCAGCAGCCGAAACAGGGGCCCCACAGATACGCAGTATTTT.

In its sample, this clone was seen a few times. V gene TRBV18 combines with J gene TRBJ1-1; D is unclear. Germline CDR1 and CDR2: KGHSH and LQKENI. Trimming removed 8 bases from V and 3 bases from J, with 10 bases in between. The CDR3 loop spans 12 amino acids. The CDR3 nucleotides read TGTGCCAGCCTCGTCGGGGACACTGAAGCTTTCTTT. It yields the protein CASLVGDTEAFF.

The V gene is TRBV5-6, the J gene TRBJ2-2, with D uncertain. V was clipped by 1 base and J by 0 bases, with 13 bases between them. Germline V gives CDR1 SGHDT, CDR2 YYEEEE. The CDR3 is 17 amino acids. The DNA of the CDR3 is TGTGCCAGCAGCTTGTTGTCGAAACAATCGAACACCGGGGAGCTGTTTTTT. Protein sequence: CASSLLSKQSNTGELFF.

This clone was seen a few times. The CDR3 sequence: CASRREQANTEAFF. CDR3 nucleotides: TGTGCCAGCAGGAGGGAACAGGCCAACACTGAAGCTTTCTTT. V and J are TRBV7-8 and TRBJ1-1; perhaps TRBD1 as D (5 bases). Trimming took 6 bases from V and 2 from J, leaving 13 bases between them. Germline V gene lookup returns CDR1 SGHVS and CDR2 FQNEAQ. CDR3 length: 14 residues.

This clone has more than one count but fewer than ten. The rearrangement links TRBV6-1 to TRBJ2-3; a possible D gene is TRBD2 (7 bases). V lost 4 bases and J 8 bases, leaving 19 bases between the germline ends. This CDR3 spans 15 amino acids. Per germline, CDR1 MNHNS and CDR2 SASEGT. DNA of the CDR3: TGTGCCAGCAGTGGCCAAAGGGGGGGAACGGGTACGCAGTATTTT. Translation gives CASSGQRGGTGTQYF.

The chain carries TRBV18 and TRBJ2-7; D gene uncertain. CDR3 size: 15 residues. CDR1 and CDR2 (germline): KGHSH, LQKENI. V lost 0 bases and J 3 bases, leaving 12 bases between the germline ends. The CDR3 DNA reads TGTGCCAGCTCACCACCAGGTCACGGTATCTACGAGCAGTACTTC. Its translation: CASSPPGHGIYEQYF.

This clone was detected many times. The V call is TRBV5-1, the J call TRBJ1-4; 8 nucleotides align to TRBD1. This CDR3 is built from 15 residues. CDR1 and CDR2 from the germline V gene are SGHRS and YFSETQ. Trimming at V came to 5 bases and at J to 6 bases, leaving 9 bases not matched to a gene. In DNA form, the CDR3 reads TGCGCCAGCAGATCGACAGGGGCCGGGGATGAAAAACTGTTTTTT. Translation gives CASRSTGAGDEKLFF.

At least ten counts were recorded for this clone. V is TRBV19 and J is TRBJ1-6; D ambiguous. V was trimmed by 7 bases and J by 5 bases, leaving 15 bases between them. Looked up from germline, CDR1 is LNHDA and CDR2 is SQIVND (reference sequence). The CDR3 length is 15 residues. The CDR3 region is CASKSAAPNNSPLHF. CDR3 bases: TGTGCCAGTAAATCGGCGGCCCCTAATAATTCACCCCTCCACTTT.

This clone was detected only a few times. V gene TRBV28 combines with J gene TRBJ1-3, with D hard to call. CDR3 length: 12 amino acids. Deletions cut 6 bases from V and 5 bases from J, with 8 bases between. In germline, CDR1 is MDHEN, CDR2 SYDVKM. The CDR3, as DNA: TGTGCCAGCAGCAAGACAAGAAACACCATATATTTT. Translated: CASSKTRNTIYF.

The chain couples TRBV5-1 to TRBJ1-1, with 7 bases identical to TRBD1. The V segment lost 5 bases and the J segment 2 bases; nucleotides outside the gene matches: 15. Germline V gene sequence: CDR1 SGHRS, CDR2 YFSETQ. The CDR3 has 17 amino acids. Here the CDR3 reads CASSSPGTEFFNTEAFF. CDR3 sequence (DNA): TGCGCCAGCAGTTCTCCCGGGACAGAATTTTTTAACACTGAAGCTTTCTTT.

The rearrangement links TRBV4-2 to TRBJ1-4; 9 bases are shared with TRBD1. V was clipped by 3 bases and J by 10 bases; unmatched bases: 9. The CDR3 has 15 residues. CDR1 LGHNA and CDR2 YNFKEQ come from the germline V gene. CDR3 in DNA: TGTGCCAGCAGCCAGACCGGGACAGGGTTGCGAAAACTGTTTTTT. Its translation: CASSQTGTGLRKLFF.

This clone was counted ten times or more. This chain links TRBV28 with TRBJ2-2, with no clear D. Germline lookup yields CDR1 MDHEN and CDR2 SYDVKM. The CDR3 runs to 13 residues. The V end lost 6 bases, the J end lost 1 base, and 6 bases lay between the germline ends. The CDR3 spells CASSPRNTGELFF. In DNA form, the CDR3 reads TGTGCCAGCAGCCCTAGGAACACCGGGGAGCTGTTTTTT.

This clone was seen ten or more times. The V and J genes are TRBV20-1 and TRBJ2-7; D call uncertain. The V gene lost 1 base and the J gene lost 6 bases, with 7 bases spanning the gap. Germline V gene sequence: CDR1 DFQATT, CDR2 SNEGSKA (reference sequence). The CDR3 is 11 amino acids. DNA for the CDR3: TGCAGTGCTAGAGGAGGTGCCGAGCAGTACGTC. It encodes CSARGGAEQYV.

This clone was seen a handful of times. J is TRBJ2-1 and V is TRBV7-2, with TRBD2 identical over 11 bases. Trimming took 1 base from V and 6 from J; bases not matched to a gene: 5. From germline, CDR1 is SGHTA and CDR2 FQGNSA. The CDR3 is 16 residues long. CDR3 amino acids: CASSLVGTSGPNEQFF. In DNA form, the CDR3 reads TGTGCCAGCAGCTTAGTTGGGACTAGCGGCCCCAATGAGCAGTTCTTC. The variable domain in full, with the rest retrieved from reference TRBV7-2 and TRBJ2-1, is GAGVSQSPSNKVTEKGKDVELRCDPISGHTALYWYRQSLGQGLEFLIYFQGNSAPDKSGLPSDRFSAERTGGSVSTLTIQRTQQEDSAVYLCASSLVGTSGPNEQFFGPGTRLTVL.

The CDR3 spells CASSLAGSRADTQYF. As DNA, the CDR3 is TGTGCCAGCAGCTTAGCGGGATCTCGGGCAGATACGCAGTATTTT. V gene TRBV7-9 combines with J gene TRBJ2-3; D is unresolved. V was clipped by 0 bases and J by 4 bases, with 11 bases between them. CDR3 length: 15 residues. Germline V gene sequence: CDR1 SEHNR, CDR2 FQNEAQ (reference sequence).

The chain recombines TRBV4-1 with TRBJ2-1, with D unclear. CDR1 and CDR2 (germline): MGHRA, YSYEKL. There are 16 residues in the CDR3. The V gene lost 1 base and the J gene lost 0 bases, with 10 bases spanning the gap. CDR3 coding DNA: TGCGCCAGCAGCCAAGGCGCAGCACTCTCCTACAATGAGCAGTTCTTC. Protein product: CASSQGAALSYNEQFF.

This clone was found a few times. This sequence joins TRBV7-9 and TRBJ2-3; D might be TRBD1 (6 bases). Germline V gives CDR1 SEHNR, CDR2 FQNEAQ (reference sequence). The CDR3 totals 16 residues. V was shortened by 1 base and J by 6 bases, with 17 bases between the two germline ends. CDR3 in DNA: TGTGCCAGCAGCTTAGGCCTAGTGGGGGCTGGGGATACGCAGTATTTT. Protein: CASSLGLVGAGDTQYF.

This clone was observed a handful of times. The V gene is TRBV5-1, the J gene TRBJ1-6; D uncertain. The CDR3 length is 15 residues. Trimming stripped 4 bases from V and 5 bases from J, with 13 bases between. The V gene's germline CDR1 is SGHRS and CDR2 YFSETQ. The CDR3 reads CASSLGSSDNSPLHF. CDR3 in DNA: TGCGCCAGCAGCCTAGGGAGTTCGGATAATTCACCCCTCCACTTT.

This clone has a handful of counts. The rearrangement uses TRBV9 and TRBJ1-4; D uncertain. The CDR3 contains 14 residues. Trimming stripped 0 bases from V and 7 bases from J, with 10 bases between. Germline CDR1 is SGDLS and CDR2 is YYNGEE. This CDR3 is CASSVGVTTEKLFF. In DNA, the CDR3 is TGTGCCAGCAGCGTAGGGGTCACGACTGAAAAACTGTTTTTT. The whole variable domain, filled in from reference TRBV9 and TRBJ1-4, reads DSGVTQTPKHLITATGQRVTLRCSPRSGDLSVYWYQQSLDQGLQFLIQYYNGEERAKGNILERFSAQQFPDLHSELNLSSLELGDSALYFCASSVGVTTEKLFFGSGTQLSVL.

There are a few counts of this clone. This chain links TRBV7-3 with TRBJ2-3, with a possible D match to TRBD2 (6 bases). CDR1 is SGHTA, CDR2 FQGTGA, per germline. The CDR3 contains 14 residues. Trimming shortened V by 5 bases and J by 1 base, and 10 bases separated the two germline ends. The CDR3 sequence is CASSRGGGTDTQYF. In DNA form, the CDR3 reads TGTGCCAGCAGCAGGGGCGGGGGCACAGATACGCAGTATTTT.

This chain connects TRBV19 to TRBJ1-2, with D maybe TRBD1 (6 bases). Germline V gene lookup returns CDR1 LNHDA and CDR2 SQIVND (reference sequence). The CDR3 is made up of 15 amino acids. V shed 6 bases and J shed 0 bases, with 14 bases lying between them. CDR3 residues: CASSHTGKTNYGYTF. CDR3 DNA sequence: TGTGCCAGTAGCCATACAGGGAAGACTAACTATGGCTACACCTTC. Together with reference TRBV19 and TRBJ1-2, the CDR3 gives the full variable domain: DGGITQSPKYLFRKEGQNVTLSCEQNLNHDAMYWYRQDPGQGLRLIYYSQIVNDFQKGDIAEGYSVSREKKESFPLTVTSAQKNPTAFYLCASSHTGKTNYGYTFGSGTRLTVV.

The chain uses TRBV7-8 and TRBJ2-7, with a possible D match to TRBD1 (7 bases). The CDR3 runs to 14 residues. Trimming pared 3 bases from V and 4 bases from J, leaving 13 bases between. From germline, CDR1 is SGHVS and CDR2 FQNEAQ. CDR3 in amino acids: CASSFRQGLYEQYV. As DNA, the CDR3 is TGTGCCAGCAGCTTCCGACAGGGACTGTACGAGCAGTACGTC.

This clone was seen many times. CDR3 amino acids: CASRGTGGTEAFF. CDR3 DNA sequence: TGTGCCAGCAGGGGGACAGGAGGCACTGAAGCTTTCTTT. The chain carries TRBV7-9 and TRBJ1-1; 8 bases map to TRBD1. There are 13 residues in the CDR3. Germline CDR1 reads SEHNR; CDR2 reads FQNEAQ (reference sequence). The V segment lost 6 bases and the J segment 4 bases; nucleotides outside the gene matches: 4. Variable domain in full (rest from reference TRBV7-9 and TRBJ1-1): DTGVSQNPRHKITKRGQNVTFRCDPISEHNRLYWYRQTLGQGPEFLTYFQNEAQLEKSRLLSDRFSAERPKGSFSTLEIQRTEQGDSAMYLCASRGTGGTEAFFGQGTRLTVV.

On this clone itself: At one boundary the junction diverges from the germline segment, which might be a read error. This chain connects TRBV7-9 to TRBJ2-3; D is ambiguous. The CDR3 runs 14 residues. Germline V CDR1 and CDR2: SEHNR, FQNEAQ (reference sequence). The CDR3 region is CASSRLPRTDTQYF. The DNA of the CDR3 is TGCGCCAGCAGCCGGCTCCCGAGGACAGATACGCAGTATTTT.